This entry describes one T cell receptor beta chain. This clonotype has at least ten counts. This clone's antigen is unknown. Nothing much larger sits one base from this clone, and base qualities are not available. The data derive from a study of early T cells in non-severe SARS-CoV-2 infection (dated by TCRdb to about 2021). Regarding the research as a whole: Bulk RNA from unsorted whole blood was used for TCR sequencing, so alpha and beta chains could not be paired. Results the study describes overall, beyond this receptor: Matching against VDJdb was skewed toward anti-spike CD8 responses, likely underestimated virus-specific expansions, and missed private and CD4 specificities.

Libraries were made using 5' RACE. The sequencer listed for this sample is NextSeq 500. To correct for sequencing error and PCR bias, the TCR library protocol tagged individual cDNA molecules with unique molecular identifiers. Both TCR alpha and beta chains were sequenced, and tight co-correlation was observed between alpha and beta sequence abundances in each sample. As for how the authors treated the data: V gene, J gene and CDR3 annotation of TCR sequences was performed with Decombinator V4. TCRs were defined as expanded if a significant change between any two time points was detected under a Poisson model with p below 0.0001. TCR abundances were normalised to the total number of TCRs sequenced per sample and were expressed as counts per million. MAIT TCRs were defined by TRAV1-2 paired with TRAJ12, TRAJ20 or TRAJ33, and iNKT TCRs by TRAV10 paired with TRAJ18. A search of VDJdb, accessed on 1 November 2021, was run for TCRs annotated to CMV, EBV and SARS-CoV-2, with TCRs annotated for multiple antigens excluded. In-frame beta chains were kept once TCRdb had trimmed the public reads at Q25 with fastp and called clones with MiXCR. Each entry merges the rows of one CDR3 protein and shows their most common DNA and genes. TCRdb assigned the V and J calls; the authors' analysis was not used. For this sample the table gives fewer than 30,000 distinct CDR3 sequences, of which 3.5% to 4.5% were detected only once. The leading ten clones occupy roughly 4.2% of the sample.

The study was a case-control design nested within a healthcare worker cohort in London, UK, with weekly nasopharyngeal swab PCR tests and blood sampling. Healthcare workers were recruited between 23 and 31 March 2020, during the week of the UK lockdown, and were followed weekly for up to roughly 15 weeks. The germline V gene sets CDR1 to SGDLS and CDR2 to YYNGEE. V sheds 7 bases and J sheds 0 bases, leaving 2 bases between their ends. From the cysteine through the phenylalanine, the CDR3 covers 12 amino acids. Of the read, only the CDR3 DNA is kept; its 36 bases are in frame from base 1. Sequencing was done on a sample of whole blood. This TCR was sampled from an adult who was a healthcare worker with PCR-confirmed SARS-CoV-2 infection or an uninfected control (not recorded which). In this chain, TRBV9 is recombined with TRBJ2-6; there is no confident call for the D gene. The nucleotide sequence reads TGTGCCAGCCTCTCTGGGGCCAACGTCCTGACTTTC. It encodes CASLSGANVLTF.